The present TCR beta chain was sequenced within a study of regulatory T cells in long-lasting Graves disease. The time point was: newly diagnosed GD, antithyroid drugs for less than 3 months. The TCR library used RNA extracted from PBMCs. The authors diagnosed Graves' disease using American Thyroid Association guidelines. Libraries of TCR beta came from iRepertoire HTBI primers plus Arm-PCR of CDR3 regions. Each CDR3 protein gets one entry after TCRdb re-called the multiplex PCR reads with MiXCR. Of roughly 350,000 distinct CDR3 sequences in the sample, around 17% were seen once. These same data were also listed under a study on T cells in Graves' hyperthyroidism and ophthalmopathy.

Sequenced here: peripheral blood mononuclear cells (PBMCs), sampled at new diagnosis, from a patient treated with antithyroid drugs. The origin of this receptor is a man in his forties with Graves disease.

The CDR3 sequence: CASSSIKGGRYEQYF. The DNA of the CDR3 is TGTGCCAGCAGCTCCATCAAGGGGGGCAGGTACGAGCAGTACTTC. The chain uses TRBV13 and TRBJ2-7; possibly TRBD1 or TRBD2 for D (6 bases each). The CDR3 length is 15 residues. The V end lost 4 bases, the J end lost 4 bases, and 17 bases lay between the germline ends. Per germline, CDR1 PRHDT and CDR2 FYEKMQ (reference sequence). The full variable domain, completed using reference TRBV13 and TRBJ2-7, is AAGVIQSPRHLIKEKRETATLKCYPIPRHDTVYWYQQGPGQDPQFLISFYEKMQSDKGSIPDRFSAQQFSDYHSELNMSSLELGDSALYFCASSSIKGGRYEQYFGPGTRLTVT.